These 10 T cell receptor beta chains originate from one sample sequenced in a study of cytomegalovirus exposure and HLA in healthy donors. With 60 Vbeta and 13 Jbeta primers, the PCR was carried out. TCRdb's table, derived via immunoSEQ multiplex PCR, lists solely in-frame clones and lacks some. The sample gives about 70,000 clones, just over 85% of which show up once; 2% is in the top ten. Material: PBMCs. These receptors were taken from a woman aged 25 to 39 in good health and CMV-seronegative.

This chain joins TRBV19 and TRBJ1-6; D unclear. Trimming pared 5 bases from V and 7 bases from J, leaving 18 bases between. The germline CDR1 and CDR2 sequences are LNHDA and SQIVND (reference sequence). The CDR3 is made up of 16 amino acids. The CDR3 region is CASSSSGGRMNSPLHF. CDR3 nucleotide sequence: TGTGCCAGTAGTTCGTCCGGCGGTCGGATGAATTCACCCCTCCACTTT.

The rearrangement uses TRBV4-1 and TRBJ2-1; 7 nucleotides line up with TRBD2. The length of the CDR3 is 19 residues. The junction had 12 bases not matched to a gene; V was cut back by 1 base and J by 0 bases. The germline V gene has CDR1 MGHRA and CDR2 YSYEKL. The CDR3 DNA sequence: TGCGCCAGCAGCCAAGGGGGGGGTCCGGGACCCAGCTCCTACAATGAGCAGTTCTTC. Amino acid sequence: CASSQGGGPGPSSYNEQFF.

CDR3 DNA sequence: TGTGCCAGCAGCGTAGGGAATAGCGGGAGGGTGGAGACCCAGTACTTC. It is translated as CASSVGNSGRVETQYF. V usage is TRBV9 and J usage is TRBJ2-5; 11 nucleotides line up with TRBD2. V shed 0 bases and J 5 bases; nucleotides not matched to a gene: 6. The CDR3 is made up of 16 amino acids. CDR1 SGDLS and CDR2 YYNGEE come from the germline V gene.

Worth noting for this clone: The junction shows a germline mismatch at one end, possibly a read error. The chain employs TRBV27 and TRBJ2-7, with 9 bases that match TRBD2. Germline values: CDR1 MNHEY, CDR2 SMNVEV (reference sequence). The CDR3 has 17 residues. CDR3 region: CAGSPPWREGRGYEQYF. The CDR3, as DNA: TGTGCCGGCAGTCCCCCGTGGCGGGAGGGAAGAGGCTACGAGCAGTACTTC.

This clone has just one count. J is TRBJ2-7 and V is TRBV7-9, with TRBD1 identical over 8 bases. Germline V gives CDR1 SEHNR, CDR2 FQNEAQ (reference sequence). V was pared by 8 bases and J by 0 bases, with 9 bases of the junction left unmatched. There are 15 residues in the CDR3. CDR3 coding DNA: TGTGCCAGCCGACAAGACAGGGGTCCCTCCTACGAGCAGTACTTC. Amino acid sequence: CASRQDRGPSYEQYF.

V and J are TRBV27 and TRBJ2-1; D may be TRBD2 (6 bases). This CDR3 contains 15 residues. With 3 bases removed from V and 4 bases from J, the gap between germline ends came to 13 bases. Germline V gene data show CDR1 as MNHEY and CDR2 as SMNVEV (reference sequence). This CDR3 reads CASSLSRDSYNEQFF. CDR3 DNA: TGTGCCAGCAGTTTGTCCCGGGACTCGTACAATGAGCAGTTCTTC.

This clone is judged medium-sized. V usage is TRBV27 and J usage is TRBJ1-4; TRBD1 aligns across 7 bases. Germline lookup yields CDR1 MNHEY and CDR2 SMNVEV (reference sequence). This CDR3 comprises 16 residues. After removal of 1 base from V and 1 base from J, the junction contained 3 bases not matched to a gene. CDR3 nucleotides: TGTGCCAGCAGTTTATGGCAGGGGGTAACTAATGAAAAACTGTTTTTT. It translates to CASSLWQGVTNEKLFF.

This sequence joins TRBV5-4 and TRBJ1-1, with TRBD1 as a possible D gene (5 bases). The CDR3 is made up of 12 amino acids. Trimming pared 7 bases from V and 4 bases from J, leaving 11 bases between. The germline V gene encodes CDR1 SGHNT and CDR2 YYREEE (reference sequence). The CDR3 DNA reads TGTGCCAGCGGGGGGACGGTCACTGAAGCTTTCTTT. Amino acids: CASGGTVTEAFF.

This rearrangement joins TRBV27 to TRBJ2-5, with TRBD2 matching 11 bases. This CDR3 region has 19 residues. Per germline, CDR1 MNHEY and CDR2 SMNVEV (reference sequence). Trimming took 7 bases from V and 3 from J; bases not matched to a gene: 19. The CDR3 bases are TGTGCCAGCACCTCAAGTAGGGTACTAACTAGCGGGAGAGAAGAGACCCAGTACTTC. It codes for CASTSSRVLTSGREETQYF.

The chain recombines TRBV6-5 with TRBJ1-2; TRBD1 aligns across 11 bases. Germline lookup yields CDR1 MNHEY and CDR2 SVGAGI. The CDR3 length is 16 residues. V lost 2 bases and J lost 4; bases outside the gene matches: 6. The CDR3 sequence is CASSYLPGQGGYGYTF. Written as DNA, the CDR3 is TGTGCCAGCAGTTACCTACCGGGACAGGGGGGCTATGGCTACACCTTC.